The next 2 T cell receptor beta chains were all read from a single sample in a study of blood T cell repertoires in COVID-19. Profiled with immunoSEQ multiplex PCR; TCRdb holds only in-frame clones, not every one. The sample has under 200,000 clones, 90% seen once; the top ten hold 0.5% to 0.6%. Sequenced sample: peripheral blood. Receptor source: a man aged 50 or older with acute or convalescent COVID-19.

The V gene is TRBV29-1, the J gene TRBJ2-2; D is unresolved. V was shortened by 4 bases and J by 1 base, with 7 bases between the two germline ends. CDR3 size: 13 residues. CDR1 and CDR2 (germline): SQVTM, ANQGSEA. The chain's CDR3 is CSVVARNTGELFF. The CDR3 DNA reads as TGCAGCGTTGTAGCCAGGAACACCGGGGAGCTGTTTTTT.

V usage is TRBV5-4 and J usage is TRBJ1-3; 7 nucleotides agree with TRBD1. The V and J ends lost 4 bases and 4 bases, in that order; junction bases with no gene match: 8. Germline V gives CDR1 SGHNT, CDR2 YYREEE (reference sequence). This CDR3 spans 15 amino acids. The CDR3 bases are TGTGCCAGCAGCACCAGACAGGGTTCAGGAAACACCATATATTTT. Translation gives CASSTRQGSGNTIYF.